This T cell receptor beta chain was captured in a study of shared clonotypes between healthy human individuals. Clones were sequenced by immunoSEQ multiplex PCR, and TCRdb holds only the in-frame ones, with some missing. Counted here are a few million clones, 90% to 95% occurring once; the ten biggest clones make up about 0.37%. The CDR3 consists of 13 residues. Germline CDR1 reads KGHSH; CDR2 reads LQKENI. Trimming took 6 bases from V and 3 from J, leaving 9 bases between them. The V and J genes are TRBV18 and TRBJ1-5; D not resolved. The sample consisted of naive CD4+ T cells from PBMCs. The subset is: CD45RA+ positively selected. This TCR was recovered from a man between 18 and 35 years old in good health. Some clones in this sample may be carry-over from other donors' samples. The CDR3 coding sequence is TGTGCCAGCTCCCCCACTTTCAATCAGCCCCAGCATTTT. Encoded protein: CASSPTFNQPQHF.